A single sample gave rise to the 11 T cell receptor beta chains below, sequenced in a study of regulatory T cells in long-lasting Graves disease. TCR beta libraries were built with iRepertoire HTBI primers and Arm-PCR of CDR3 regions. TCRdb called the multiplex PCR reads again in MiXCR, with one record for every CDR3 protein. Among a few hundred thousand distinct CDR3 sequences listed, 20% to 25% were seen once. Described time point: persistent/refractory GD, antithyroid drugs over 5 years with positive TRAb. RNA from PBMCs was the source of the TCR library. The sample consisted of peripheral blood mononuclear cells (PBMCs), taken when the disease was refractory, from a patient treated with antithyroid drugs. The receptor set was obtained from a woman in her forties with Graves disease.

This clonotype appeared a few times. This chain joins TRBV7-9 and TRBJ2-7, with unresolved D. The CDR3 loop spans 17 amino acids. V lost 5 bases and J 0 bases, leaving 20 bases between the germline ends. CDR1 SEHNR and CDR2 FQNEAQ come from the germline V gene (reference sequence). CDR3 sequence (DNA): TGTGCCAGCAGCACCCTTTCTGGGGAAACTCCCTCCTACGAGCAGTACTTC. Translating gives CASSTLSGETPSYEQYF. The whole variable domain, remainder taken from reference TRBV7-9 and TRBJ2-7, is DTGVSQNPRHKITKRGQNVTFRCDPISEHNRLYWYRQTLGQGPEFLTYFQNEAQLEKSRLLSDRFSAERPKGSFSTLEIQRTEQGDSAMYLCASSTLSGETPSYEQYFGPGTRLTVT.

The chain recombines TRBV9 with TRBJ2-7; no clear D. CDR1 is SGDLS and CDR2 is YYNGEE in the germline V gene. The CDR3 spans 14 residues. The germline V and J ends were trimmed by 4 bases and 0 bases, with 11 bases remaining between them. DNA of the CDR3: TGTGCCAGCAGCACCCGGACGCACTCCTACGAGCAGTACTTC. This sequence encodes CASSTRTHSYEQYF.

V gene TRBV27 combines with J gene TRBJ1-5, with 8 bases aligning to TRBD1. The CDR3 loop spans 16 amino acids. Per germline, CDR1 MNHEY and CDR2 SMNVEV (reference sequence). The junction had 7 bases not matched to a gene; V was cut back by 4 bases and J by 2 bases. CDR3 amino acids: CASSSLPGQGNQPQHF. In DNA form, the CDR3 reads TGTGCCAGCAGTTCCTTGCCGGGACAGGGCAATCAGCCCCAGCATTTT.

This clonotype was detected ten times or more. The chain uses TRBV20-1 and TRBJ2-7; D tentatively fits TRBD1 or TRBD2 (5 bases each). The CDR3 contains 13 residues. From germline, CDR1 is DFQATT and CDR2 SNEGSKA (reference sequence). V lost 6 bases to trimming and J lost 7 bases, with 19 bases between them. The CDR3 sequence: CSAPAVGGIEQYF. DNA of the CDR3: TGCAGTGCCCCGGCTGTTGGGGGTATTGAGCAGTACTTC.

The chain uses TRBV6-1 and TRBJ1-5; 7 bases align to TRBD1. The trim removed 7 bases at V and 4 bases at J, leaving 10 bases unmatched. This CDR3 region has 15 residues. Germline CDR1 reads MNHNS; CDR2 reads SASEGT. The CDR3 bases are TGTGCCAGCACTATCGACAGGGAAAGAAATCAGCCCCAGCATTTT. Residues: CASTIDRERNQPQHF.

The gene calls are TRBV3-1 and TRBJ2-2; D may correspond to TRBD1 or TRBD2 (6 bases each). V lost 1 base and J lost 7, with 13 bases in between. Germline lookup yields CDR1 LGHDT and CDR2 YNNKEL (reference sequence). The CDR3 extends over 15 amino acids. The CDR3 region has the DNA TGTGCCAGCAGCCAAGGGGGGGCCAGTGACGGGGAGCTGTTTTTT. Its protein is CASSQGGASDGELFF. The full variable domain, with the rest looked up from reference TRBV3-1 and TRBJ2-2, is DTAVSQTPKYLVTQMGNDKSIKCEQNLGHDTMYWYKQDSKKFLKIMFSYNNKELIINETVPNRFSPKSPDKAHLNLHINSLELGDSAVYFCASSQGGASDGELFFGEGSRLTVL.

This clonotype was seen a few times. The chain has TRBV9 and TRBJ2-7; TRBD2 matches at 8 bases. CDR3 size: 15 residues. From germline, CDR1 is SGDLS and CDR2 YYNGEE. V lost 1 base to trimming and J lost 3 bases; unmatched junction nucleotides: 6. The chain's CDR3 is CASSVSREGFYEQYF. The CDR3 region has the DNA TGTGCCAGCAGCGTAAGTCGGGAGGGATTCTACGAGCAGTACTTC. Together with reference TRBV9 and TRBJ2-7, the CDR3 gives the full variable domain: DSGVTQTPKHLITATGQRVTLRCSPRSGDLSVYWYQQSLDQGLQFLIQYYNGEERAKGNILERFSAQQFPDLHSELNLSSLELGDSALYFCASSVSREGFYEQYFGPGTRLTVT.

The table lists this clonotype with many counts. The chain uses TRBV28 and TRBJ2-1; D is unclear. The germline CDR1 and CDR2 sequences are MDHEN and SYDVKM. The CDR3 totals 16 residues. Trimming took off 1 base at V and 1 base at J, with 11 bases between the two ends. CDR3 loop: CASSLYPLYSYNEQFF. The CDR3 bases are TGTGCCAGCAGTTTATATCCCCTTTATTCCTACAATGAGCAGTTCTTC.

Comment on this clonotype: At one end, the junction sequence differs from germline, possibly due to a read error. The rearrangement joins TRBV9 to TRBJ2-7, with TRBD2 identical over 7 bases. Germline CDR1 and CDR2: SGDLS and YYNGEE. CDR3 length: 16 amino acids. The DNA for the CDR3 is TGCGCCAGCAGCGTAGGGACTGGTGCTAGCGGCTACGAGCAGTACTTC. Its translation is CASSVGTGASGYEQYF. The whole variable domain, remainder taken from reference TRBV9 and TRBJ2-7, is DSGVTQTPKHLITATGQRVTLRCSPRSGDLSVYWYQQSLDQGLQFLIQYYNGEERAKGNILERFSAQQFPDLHSELNLSSLELGDSALYFCASSVGTGASGYEQYFGPGTRLTVT.

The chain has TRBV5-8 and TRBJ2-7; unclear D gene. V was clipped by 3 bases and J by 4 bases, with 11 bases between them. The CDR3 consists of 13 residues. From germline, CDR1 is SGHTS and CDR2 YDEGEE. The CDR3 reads CASSYKAWYEQYF. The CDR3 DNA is TGTGCCAGCAGCTACAAAGCGTGGTACGAGCAGTACTTC.

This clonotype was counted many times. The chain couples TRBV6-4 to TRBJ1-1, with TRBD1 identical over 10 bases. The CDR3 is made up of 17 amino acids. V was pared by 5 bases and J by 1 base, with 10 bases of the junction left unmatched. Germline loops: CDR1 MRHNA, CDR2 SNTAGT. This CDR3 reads CASSYPGTGAGNTEAFF. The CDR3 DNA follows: TGTGCCAGCAGTTACCCCGGGACAGGGGCTGGGAACACTGAAGCTTTCTTT.